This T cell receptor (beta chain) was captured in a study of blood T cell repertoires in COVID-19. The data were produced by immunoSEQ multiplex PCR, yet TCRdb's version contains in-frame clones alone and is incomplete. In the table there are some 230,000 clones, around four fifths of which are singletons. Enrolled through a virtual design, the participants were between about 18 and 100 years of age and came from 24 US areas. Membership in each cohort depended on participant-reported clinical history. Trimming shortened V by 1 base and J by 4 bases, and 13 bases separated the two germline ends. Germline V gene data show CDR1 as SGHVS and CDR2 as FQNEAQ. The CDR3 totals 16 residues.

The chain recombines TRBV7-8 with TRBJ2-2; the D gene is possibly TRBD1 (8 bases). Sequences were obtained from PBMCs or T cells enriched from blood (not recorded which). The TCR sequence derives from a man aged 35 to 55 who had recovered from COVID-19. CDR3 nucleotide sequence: TGTGCCAGCAGCTTAGGAACAGGGGGGGCCACCGGGGAGCTGTTTTTT. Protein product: CASSLGTGGATGELFF.